These 3 T cell receptor beta chains were sequenced from one sample in a study of vaccination and CD4 T cells after COVID-19. Treatment in this sample: 10-day PBMC culture with coronavirus spike peptide pools or control peptides (ViraFEST assay). The Oncomine TCR Beta short-read assay generated sequence data from the DNA of cultured CD4+ T cells. One entry per CDR3 protein results from TCRdb running MiXCR on the PCR reads. This sample has 6,000 to 7,000 distinct CDR3 sequences, with 40% to 50% found just once. The antigens for these receptors are not known. Input material: CD4+ T cells from blood, cultured in vitro. These receptors were taken from a human donor who had recovered from COVID-19.

This clonotype was seen more than once but under ten times. The chain has TRBV15 and TRBJ1-1; D is ambiguous. The germline V gene encodes CDR1 LNHNV and CDR2 YYDKDF (reference sequence). Trimming shortened V by 3 bases and J by 0 bases, and 14 bases separated the two germline ends. There are 16 residues in the CDR3. CDR3: CATSRREAVMNTEAFF. The CDR3 bases are TGTGCCACCAGCAGGAGAGAGGCGGTGATGAACACTGAAGCTTTCTTT.

The rearrangement uses TRBV27 and TRBJ2-3, with TRBD2 matching 8 bases. The germline V gene encodes CDR1 MNHEY and CDR2 SMNVEV (reference sequence). This CDR3 is built from 17 residues. Trimming took 7 bases from V and 0 from J; bases not matched to a gene: 12. The CDR3 loop reads CASIRHAGGGSTDTQYF. DNA for the CDR3: TGTGCCAGCATCCGACACGCGGGGGGCGGGAGCACAGATACGCAGTATTTT.

The V and J genes are TRBV6-1 and TRBJ2-1; D not certain. The germline V gene has CDR1 MNHNS and CDR2 SASEGT. The CDR3 extends over 12 amino acids. Trimming took 2 bases from V and 11 from J, leaving 10 bases between them. Here the CDR3 reads CASSELAEKQFF. Written as DNA, the CDR3 is TGTGCCAGCAGTGAATTGGCAGAGAAGCAGTTCTTC.